The 9 T cell receptor beta chains given below trace back to one sample, sequenced in a study of cytomegalovirus exposure and HLA in healthy donors. This PCR relied on a set of 60 Vbeta primers and 13 Jbeta primers. Using immunoSEQ multiplex PCR, the repertoire was profiled, and TCRdb retains in-frame clones only, with some absent. The sample records tens of thousands of clones, around 75% being singletons. The sequencing sample was made of PBMCs. The origin of the receptors is a woman in her forties in good health and CMV-seropositive.

V and J are TRBV6-4 and TRBJ1-1, with D unresolved. V gave up 4 bases and J gave up 2 bases, with 8 bases separating them. The V gene's germline CDR1 is MRHNA and CDR2 SNTAGT. The CDR3 is 13 amino acids. The CDR3 here is CASSAGDNTEAFF. The CDR3 bases are TGTGCCAGCAGTGCCGGGGATAACACTGAAGCTTTCTTT.

The rearrangement uses TRBV10-3 and TRBJ1-4; 10 positions match TRBD1. The CDR3 covers 12 residues. Germline CDR1 is ENHRY and CDR2 is SYGVKD. The J segment lost 13 bases and the V segment lost 8 bases, leaving 7 bases of the junction unmatched. CDR3 DNA: TGTGCCATCGGGAGGGACAGGGGTGTACTGTTTTTT. The encoded protein is CAIGRDRGVLFF.

There are a few counts of this clone. The V call is TRBV5-4, the J call TRBJ1-1, with D possibly matching TRBD1 (5 bases). The CDR3 consists of 14 residues. Germline values: CDR1 SGHNT, CDR2 YYREEE (reference sequence). V lost 4 bases, J lost 3 bases, and 13 bases lay in between. CDR3 nucleotides: TGTGCCAGCAGCCGGGGGGGAACGGACACTGAAGCTTTCTTT. This gives the protein CASSRGGTDTEAFF.

The chain is built from TRBV29-1 and TRBJ2-7; the D gene is possibly TRBD2 (5 bases). The length of the CDR3 is 14 residues. V gave up 0 bases and J gave up 5 bases, with 14 bases separating them. Germline values: CDR1 SQVTM, CDR2 ANQGSEA. The CDR3 region has the DNA TGCAGCGTTGAAGATCGGGGAAATCACAACGAGCAGTACTTC. Translating it yields CSVEDRGNHNEQYF.

Written as DNA, the CDR3 is TGTGCCAGCAGCGTTGGGCGCGGGAAAAACGGGGAGCTGTTTTTT. This sequence encodes CASSVGRGKNGELFF. This rearrangement joins TRBV9 to TRBJ2-2; possible D gene TRBD2, 6 bases. CDR1 and CDR2 from the germline V gene are SGDLS and YYNGEE. This CDR3 spans 15 amino acids. Trimming removed 2 bases from V and 7 bases from J, with 15 bases in between.

For the CDR3, the DNA is TGTGCCAGCAGCTTACAGGGTATACACTCCTACGAGCAGTACTTC. Translating it yields CASSLQGIHSYEQYF. The chain employs TRBV5-6 and TRBJ2-5; D is possibly TRBD1 (6 bases). The tail of the sequence fits TRBJ2-7 better, so the J call may be wrong. Germline V gene lookup returns CDR1 SGHDT and CDR2 YYEEEE. This CDR3 has 15 amino acids.

J is TRBJ2-3 and V is TRBV7-8, with 8 positions matching TRBD2. J was trimmed by 3 bases and V by 1 base; bases with no gene match: 3. The CDR3 runs to 15 residues. In germline, CDR1 is SGHVS, CDR2 FQNEAQ. The CDR3 sequence: CASSLVGGGTDTQYF. CDR3 DNA: TGTGCCAGCAGCTTAGTAGGCGGGGGGACAGATACGCAGTATTTT.

This chain links TRBV11-2 with TRBJ1-3; D might be TRBD1 (5 bases). Germline-derived CDR1 and CDR2 are SGHAT and FQNNGV. This CDR3 region has 16 residues. The V end was cut by 0 bases, the J end by 3 bases, with 12 bases between. Written as DNA, the CDR3 is TGTGCCAGCAGCTTAGATCGCCACGGGGGTGGAAACACCATATATTTT. Protein product: CASSLDRHGGGNTIYF.

The V and J genes are TRBV10-1 and TRBJ2-7; possible D gene TRBD1, 7 bases. This CDR3 has 14 residues. The V gene's germline CDR1 is WNHNN and CDR2 SYGVQD (reference sequence). V was clipped by 2 bases and J by 2 bases, with 10 bases between them. This CDR3 reads CASSEAGQPYEQYF. In DNA, the CDR3 is TGCGCCAGCAGTGAGGCGGGACAGCCCTACGAGCAGTACTTC.